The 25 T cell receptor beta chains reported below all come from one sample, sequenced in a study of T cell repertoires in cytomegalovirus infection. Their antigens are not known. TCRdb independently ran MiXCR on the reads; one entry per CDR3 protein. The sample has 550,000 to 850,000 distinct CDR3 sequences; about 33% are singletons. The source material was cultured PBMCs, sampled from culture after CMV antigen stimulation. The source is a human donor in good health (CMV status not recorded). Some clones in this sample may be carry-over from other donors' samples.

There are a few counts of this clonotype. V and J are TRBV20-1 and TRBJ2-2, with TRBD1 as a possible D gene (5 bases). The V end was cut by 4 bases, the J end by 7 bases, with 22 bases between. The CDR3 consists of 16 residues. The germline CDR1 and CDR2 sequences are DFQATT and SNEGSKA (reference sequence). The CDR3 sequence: CSATSVLRGASGELFF. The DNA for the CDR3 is TGCAGTGCTACTTCAGTCCTCCGTGGGGCAAGCGGGGAGCTGTTTTTT.

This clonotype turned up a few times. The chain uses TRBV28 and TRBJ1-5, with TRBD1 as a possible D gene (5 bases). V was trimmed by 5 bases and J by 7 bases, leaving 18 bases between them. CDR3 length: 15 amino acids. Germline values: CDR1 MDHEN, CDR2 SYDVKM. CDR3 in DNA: TGTGCCAGCAGTCGGGGGGGAATGGGGACGCAGCCCCAGCATTTT. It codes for CASSRGGMGTQPQHF.

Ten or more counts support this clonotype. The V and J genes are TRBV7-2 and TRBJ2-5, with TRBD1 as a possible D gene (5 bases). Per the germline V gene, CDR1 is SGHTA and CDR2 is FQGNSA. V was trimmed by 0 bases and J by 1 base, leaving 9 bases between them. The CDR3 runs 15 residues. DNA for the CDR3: TGTGCCAGCAGCTTAGCAGGGGTCGGCCAAGAGACCCAGTACTTC. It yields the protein CASSLAGVGQETQYF.

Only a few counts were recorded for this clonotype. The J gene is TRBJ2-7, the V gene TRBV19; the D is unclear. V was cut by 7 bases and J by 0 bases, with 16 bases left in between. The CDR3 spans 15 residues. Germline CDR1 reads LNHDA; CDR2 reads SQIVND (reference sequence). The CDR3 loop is CASTPGRSSSYEQYF. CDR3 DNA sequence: TGTGCCAGTACCCCCGGAAGGAGCAGCTCCTACGAGCAGTACTTC.

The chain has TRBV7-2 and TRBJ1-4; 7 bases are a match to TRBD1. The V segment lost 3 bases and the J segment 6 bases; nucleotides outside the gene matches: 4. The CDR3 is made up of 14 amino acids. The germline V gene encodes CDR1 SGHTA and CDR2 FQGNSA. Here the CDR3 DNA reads TGTGCCAGCAGCTTGGGACAGAGATATGAAAAACTGTTTTTT. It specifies CASSLGQRYEKLFF.

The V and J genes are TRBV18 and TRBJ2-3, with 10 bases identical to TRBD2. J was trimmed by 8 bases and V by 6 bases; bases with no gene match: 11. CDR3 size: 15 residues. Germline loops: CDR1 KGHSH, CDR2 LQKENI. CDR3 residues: CASSLQREGMVTQYF. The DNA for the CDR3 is TGTGCCAGCTCTCTCCAGCGGGAGGGGATGGTTACGCAGTATTTT.

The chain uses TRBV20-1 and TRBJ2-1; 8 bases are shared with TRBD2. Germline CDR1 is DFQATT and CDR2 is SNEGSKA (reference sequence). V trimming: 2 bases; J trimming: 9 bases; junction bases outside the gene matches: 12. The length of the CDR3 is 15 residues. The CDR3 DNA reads TGCAGTGCTAGACGGGACCCGGGAGGGCCTGGTGAGCAGTTCTTC. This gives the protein CSARRDPGGPGEQFF.

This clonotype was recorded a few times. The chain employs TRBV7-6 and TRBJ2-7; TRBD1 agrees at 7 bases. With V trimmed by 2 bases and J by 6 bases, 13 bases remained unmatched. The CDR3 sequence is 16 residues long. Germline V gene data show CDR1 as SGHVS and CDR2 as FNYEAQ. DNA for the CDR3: TGTGCCAGCAGCTTAATCGCGACAGGGTCACACTCCGAGCAGTACTTC. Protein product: CASSLIATGSHSEQYF.

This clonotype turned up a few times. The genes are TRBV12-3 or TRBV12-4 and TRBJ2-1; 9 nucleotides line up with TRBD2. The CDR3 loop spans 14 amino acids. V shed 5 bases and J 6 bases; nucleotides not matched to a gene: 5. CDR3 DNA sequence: TGTGCCAGCAGTAGGGGGACTAGCAGCAATGAGCAGTTCTTC. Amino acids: CASSRGTSSNEQFF.

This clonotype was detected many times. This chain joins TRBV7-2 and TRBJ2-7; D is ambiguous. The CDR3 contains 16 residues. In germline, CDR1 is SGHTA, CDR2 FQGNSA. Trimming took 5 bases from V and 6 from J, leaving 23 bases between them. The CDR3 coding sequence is TGTGCCAGCAGCCCGACGGTTGCGGTGGGTCTTGCCGAGCAGTACTTC. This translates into CASSPTVAVGLAEQYF. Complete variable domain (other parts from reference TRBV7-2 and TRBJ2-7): GAGVSQSPSNKVTEKGKDVELRCDPISGHTALYWYRQSLGQGLEFLIYFQGNSAPDKSGLPSDRFSAERTGGSVSTLTIQRTQQEDSAVYLCASSPTVAVGLAEQYFGPGTRLTVT.

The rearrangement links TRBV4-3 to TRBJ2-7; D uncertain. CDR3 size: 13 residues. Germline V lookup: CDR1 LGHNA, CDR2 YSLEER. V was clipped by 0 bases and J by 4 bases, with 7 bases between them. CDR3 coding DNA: TGCGCCAGCAGCCAAGAGGTCGTGTACGAGCAGTACTTC. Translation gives CASSQEVVYEQYF.

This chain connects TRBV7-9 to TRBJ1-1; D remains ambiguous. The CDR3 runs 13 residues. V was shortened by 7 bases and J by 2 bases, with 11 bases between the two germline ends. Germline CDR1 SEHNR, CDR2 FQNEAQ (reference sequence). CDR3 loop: CASIRTGNTEAFF. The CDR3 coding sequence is TGTGCCAGCATAAGGACGGGTAACACTGAAGCTTTCTTT.

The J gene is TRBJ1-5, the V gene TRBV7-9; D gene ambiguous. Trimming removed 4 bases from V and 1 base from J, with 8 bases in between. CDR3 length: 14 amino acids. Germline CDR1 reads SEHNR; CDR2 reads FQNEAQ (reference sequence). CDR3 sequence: CASSSGWSNQPQHF. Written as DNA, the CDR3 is TGTGCCAGCAGCTCAGGATGGAGCAATCAGCCCCAGCATTTT. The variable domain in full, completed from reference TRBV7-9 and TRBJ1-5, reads DTGVSQNPRHKITKRGQNVTFRCDPISEHNRLYWYRQTLGQGPEFLTYFQNEAQLEKSRLLSDRFSAERPKGSFSTLEIQRTEQGDSAMYLCASSSGWSNQPQHFGDGTRLSIL.

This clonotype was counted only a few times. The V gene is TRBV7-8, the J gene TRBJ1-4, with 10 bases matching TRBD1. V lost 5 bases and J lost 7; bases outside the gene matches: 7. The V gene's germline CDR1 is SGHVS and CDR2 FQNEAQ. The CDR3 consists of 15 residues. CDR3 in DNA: TGTGCCAGCAGCCCCCAATGGACAGGGGGTGAAAAACTGTTTTTT. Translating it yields CASSPQWTGGEKLFF. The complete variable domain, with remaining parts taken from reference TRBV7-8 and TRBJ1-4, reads GAGVSQSPRYKVAKRGQDVALRCDPISGHVSLFWYQQALGQGPEFLTYFQNEAQLDKSGLPSDRFFAERPEGSVSTLKIQRTQQEDSAVYLCASSPQWTGGEKLFFGSGTQLSVL.

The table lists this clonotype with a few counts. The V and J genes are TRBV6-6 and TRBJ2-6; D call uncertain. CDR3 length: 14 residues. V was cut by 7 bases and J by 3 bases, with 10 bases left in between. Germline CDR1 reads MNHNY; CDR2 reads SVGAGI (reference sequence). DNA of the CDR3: TGTGCCAGCACCCGCCGCGGTGGGGCCAACGTCCTGACTTTC. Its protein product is CASTRRGGANVLTF.

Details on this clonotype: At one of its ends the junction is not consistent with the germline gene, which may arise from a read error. The CDR3 region has the DNA TGTGCCAGCAGTTTATGGAGGGGGGACTCTAGGATTTTT. It is translated as CASSLWRGDSRIF. V is TRBV28 and J is TRBJ1-4; D may be TRBD1 (6 bases). The CDR3 extends over 13 amino acids. Germline loops: CDR1 MDHEN, CDR2 SYDVKM.

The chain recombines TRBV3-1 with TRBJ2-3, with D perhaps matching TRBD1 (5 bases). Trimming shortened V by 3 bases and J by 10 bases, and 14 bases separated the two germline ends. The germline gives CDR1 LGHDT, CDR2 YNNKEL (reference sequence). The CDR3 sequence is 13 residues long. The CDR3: CASSQGQGLAQYF. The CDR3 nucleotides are TGTGCCAGCAGCCAGGGTCAGGGATTGGCGCAGTATTTT.

The CDR3 sequence is CASSRLQGGETQYF. The CDR3 nucleotides read TGTGCCAGCAGCCGATTACAGGGTGGGGAGACCCAGTACTTC. This chain uses TRBV7-9 with TRBJ2-5, with D possibly matching TRBD1 (6 bases). Germline V gene lookup returns CDR1 SEHNR and CDR2 FQNEAQ (reference sequence). V dropped 5 bases and J dropped 5 bases, with 15 bases sitting between them. This CDR3 contains 14 residues.

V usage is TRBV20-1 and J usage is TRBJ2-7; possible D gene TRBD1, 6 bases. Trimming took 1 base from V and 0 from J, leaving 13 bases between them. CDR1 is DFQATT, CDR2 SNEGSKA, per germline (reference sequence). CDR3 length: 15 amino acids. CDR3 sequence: CSARVIGQSSYEQYF. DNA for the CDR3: TGCAGTGCTAGAGTGATCGGACAGAGCTCCTACGAGCAGTACTTC.

CDR3 DNA: TGTGCCAGCACCCTCAAGGGCTACGAGCAGTACTTC. Its protein is CASTLKGYEQYF. The chain couples TRBV27 to TRBJ2-7; D is unclear. The germline V gene encodes CDR1 MNHEY and CDR2 SMNVEV (reference sequence). The ends were cut back, 7 bases at V and 3 bases at J, with 10 bases in the middle. This CDR3 has 12 residues.

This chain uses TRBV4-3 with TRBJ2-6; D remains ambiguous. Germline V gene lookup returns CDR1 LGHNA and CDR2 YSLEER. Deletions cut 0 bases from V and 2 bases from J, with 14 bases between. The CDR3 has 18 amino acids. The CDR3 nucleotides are TGCGCCAGCAGCCAAGAGGGCAGCCATTGGGCTGGGGCCAACGTCCTGACTTTC. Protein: CASSQEGSHWAGANVLTF.

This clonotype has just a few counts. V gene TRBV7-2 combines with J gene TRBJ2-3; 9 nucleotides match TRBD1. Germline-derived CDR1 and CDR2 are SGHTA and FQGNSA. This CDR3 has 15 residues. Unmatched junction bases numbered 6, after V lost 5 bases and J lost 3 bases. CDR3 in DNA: TGTGCCAGCAGCGACGACAGGGGGTCAACAGATACGCAGTATTTT. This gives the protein CASSDDRGSTDTQYF.

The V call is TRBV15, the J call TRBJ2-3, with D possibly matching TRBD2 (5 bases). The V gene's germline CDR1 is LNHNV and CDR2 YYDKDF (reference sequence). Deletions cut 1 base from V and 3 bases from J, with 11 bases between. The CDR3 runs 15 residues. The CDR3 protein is CATSRARGSTDTQYF. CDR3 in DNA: TGTGCCACCAGCAGAGCCCGGGGATCTACAGATACGCAGTATTTT.

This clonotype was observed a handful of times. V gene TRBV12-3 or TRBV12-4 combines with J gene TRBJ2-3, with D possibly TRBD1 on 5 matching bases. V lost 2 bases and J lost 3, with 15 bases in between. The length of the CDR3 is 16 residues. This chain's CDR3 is CASSLRMAGATDTQYF. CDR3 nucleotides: TGTGCCAGCAGTTTAAGGATGGCTGGGGCGACAGATACGCAGTATTTT.

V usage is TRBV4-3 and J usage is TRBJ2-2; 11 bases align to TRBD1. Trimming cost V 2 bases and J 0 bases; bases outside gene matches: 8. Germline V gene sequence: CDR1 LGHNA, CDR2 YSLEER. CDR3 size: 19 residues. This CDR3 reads CASSQLIGQGAPNTGELFF. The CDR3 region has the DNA TGCGCCAGCAGCCAATTAATAGGACAGGGGGCTCCGAACACCGGGGAGCTGTTTTTT.